This is a list of T cell receptor beta chains from one sample in a study of CD8 T cells in Susac syndrome. TCRdb analysed the immunoSEQ multiplex PCR reads with MiXCR anew, one entry per CDR3 protein. The data show about 150,000 distinct CDR3 sequences, roughly 94% seen once. Sequenced material: CD8+ T cells from PBMCs. These receptor sequences come from a human donor with multiple sclerosis. CDR3s include the opening cysteine and the closing phenylalanine or tryptophan. A D gene is named only where the DNA matches it firmly. Clone sizes are given selectively: once, few, many, or a class where the clone is expanded.

>16|.|TRBJ1-6|.|TRBV5-4
TGTGCCAGCAGCCCCGCGGACTTACTGGGTAGTTCACCCCTCCACTTT
CASSPADLLGSSPLHF
>13|.|TRBJ1-1|TRBD1|TRBV12-3/TRBV12-4
TGTGCCAGCAGTCGACAGGGGATAACTGAAGCTTTCTTT
CASSRQGITEAFF
>15|.|TRBJ1-1|.|TRBV10-3
TGTGCCATCAGTGAGAAAGTCTTAATGAACACTGAAGCTTTCTTT
CAISEKVLMNTEAFF
>12|.|TRBJ2-7|.|TRBV5-6
TGTGCCAGCAGCCGGGGTCCCAGGGAGCAGTACTTC
CASSRGPREQYF
>15|.|TRBJ2-3|.|TRBV9
TGTGCCAGCAGCGTATCCAGCGGAGGGGCAGATACGCAGTATTTT
CASSVSSGGADTQYF
>15|.|TRBJ2-1|TRBD1|TRBV27
TGTGCCAGCAGTTTACCCACGACAGGGTTCTATGAGCAGTTCTTC
CASSLPTTGFYEQFF
>16|.|TRBJ1-4|TRBD1|TRBV3-1
TGTGCCAGCAGCCAAGATTGGAGGACAGGGGATGAAAAACTGTTTTTT
CASSQDWRTGDEKLFF
>11|.|TRBJ2-1|.|TRBV6-1
TGTGCCAGCCTTAGGGGGGATGAGCAGTTCTTC
CASLRGDEQFF
>14|.|TRBJ2-1|TRBD2|TRBV27
TGTGCCAGCAGTTCTAGCGGGGCCTACAATGAGCAGTTCTTC
CASSSSGAYNEQFF
>13|.|TRBJ1-2|.|TRBV5-4
TGTGCCAGCAGACAAAGGGGACGGTACGGCTACACCTTC
CASRQRGRYGYTF
>15|.|TRBJ1-2|TRBD1|TRBV5-1
TGCGCCAGCAGCGAGGGACAGCGAAGATACGATGGCTACACCTTC
CASSEGQRRYDGYTF
>17|.|TRBJ1-1|.|TRBV7-9
TGTGCCAGCAGCTTAGGCGGCTACAGGGAACTGAACACTGAAGCTTTCTTT
CASSLGGYRELNTEAFF
>13|.|TRBJ2-4|TRBD1|TRBV25-1
TGTGCCAGCAGCGTCACAGGGGTTAACATTCAGTACTTC
CASSVTGVNIQYF
>13|.|TRBJ2-7|.|TRBV7-9
TGTGCCAGCAGCTTACCAGGGGCCTACGAGCAGTACTTC
CASSLPGAYEQYF
>10|once|TRBJ2-3|.|TRBV29-1
TGCAGCGCCCCGGGAGATACGCAGTATTTT
CSAPGDTQYF
>13|.|TRBJ1-1|.|TRBV20-1
TGCAGTGTTCGCACTTGGGGAAACACTGAAGCTTTCTTT
CSVRTWGNTEAFF
>15|.|TRBJ2-3|TRBD2|TRBV27
TGTGCCAGCAGTTCGGGGGGGCTCTTGTCGGATACGCAGTATTTT
CASSSGGLLSDTQYF
>14|.|TRBJ1-1|TRBD1|TRBV29-1
TGCAGCGTTGCGCGGACAGGGGCGTTCGCTGAAGCTTTCTTT
CSVARTGAFAEAFF
>14|.|TRBJ1-5|.|TRBV12-3/TRBV12-4
TGTGCCAGCCATGGGGGGTATAGCAATCAGCCCCAGCATTTT
CASHGGYSNQPQHF
>18|.|TRBJ2-3|.|TRBV7-9
TGTGCCAGCAGCTCATTCCCAACTCCTGCCCCGGGCACAGATACGCAGTATTTT
CASSSFPTPAPGTDTQYF
>15|.|TRBJ2-5|.|TRBV20-1
TGCAGTGCTAGACTCAGGGACTCCCACCAAGAGACCCAGTACTTC
CSARLRDSHQETQYF
>13|.|TRBJ2-1|TRBD2|TRBV11-2
TGTGCCAGCAGCTGGGGAGGGCTAGGTGAGCAGTTCTTC
CASSWGGLGEQFF
>14|.|TRBJ2-2|TRBD1|TRBV24-1
TGTGCCACCAGTTTGACAGGGGTGGCCGGGGAGCTGTTTTTT
CATSLTGVAGELFF
>16|.|TRBJ2-5|.|TRBV9
TGTGCCAGCAGCGTAGGTGGGACGACTCACCCGGGGGACCAGTACTTC
CASSVGGTTHPGDQYF
>12|.|TRBJ2-5|.|TRBV7-9
TGTGCCAGCAGCTTAGCCGCGGAGACCCAGTACTTC
CASSLAAETQYF
>16|once|TRBJ2-7|TRBD1|TRBV4-1
TGCGCCAGCAGCCAAGGCGGACAGGGGGGCTCCTACGAGCAGTACTTC
CASSQGGQGGSYEQYF
>13|.|TRBJ2-1|.|TRBV20-1
TGCAGTGCTAGTTATGGCCCCTACAATGAGCAGTTCTTC
CSASYGPYNEQFF
>14|.|TRBJ2-7|.|TRBV7-2
TGTGCCAGCAGACAGCCCCCACTAGGCTACGAGCAGTACTTC
CASRQPPLGYEQYF
>12|once|TRBJ1-1|.|TRBV7-9
TGTGCCAGCAGCACAGGGAGGACTGAAGCTTTCTTT
CASSTGRTEAFF
>14|once|TRBJ2-1|TRBD2|TRBV28
TGTGCCAGCGTCCCCGGGACTAGCGGCAATGAGCAGTTCTTC
CASVPGTSGNEQFF
>12|.|TRBJ1-1|.|TRBV15
TGTGCCACCGGCTGGGCCAACACTGAAGCTTTCTTT
CATGWANTEAFF
>15|.|TRBJ1-1|.|TRBV14
TGTGCCAGCAGCCAAGAACCCAGTCTGAACACTGAAGCTTTCTTT
CASSQEPSLNTEAFF
>16|.|TRBJ2-7|TRBD2|TRBV7-8
TGTGCCAGCAGCTTACCCCCCGGGACTAGCGGGTACGAGCAGTACTTC
CASSLPPGTSGYEQYF
>13|once|TRBJ2-7|.|TRBV12-3/TRBV12-4
TGTGCCAGCAGTTTAAACAGAATCTACGAGCAGTACTTC
CASSLNRIYEQYF
>16|.|TRBJ1-6|.|TRBV11-2
TGTGCCAGCAGCTTAGTGGTTCAGGGTGGGGAATCACCCCTCCACTTT
CASSLVVQGGESPLHF
>14|.|TRBJ2-7|.|TRBV15
TGTGCCACCAGCCCCCTCAAGAGCTCCTACGAGCAGTACTTC
CATSPLKSSYEQYF
>12|.|TRBJ1-2|TRBD1|TRBV29-1
TGCAGCGTTCCTGACAGGGGTGGCGGCTACACCTTC
CSVPDRGGGYTF
>14|.|TRBJ2-3|TRBD1|TRBV6-5
TGTGCCAGCCGTCCGACAGGGTCCACAGATACGCAGTATTTT
CASRPTGSTDTQYF
>14|.|TRBJ2-3|.|TRBV28
TGTGCCAGCAGTTTTAACAGCTTCACAGATACGCAGTATTTT
CASSFNSFTDTQYF
>14|.|TRBJ2-5|TRBD1|TRBV13
TGTGCCAGCAGCTCACAGGGGCGCCGGGAGACCCAGTACTTC
CASSSQGRRETQYF
>17|once|TRBJ1-2|.|TRBV9
TGTGCCAGCAGCGTATGGGAGAAGCCCACTATTAACTATGGCTACACCTTC
CASSVWEKPTINYGYTF
>14|.|TRBJ2-1|TRBD1|TRBV27
TGTGCCAGTCTCCCCGTGGGGACAGCCAATGAGCAGTTCTTC
CASLPVGTANEQFF
>12|.|TRBJ1-2|TRBD1|TRBV13
TGTGCCAGCAGCAACAGGGGTAATGGCTACACCTTC
CASSNRGNGYTF
>14|few|TRBJ2-1|TRBD2|TRBV9
TGTGCCAGCAGCGCTGGACTAGCCGCCAATGAGCAGTTCTTC
CASSAGLAANEQFF
>13|.|TRBJ2-7|.|TRBV2
TGTGCCAGCAGTGACGAGACGTACTACGAGCAGTACTTC
CASSDETYYEQYF
>14|.|TRBJ2-3|TRBD1|TRBV12-3/TRBV12-4
TGTGCCAGCAGAACAGGACAGGACACAGATACGCAGTATTTT
CASRTGQDTDTQYF
>17|.|TRBJ1-5|.|TRBV27
TGTGCCAGCAGTTTCTATCCAGGGCTAAGAAACAATCAGCCCCAGCATTTT
CASSFYPGLRNNQPQHF
>14|.|TRBJ1-1|.|TRBV27
TGTGCCAGCAGTTTAACAAAGGGGAACACTGAAGCTTTCTTT
CASSLTKGNTEAFF